This is a list of T cell receptor beta chains from one sample in a study of cytomegalovirus exposure and HLA in healthy donors. Generated by immunoSEQ multiplex PCR, the TCRdb table keeps only in-frame clones and is missing some. The table has about 120,000 clones, 75% to 90% seen once; the top ten hold 2.1%. The sample was PBMCs. The receptors were gathered from a man between 25 and 39 years old in good health and CMV-seronegative. Both conserved end residues are part of each CDR3. D genes are given only for firm matches. The listing skips clone size in some rows; elsewhere it reads once, few, many or a size class.

V: TRBV5-3
size: -
D: -
J: TRBJ1-1
CDR3: CARSLVGVLGDTEAFF
DNA: TGTGCCAGAAGCTTGGTTGGCGTGTTAGGGGACACTGAAGCTTTCTTT

V: TRBV4-1
size: -
D: TRBD2
J: TRBJ2-5
CDR3: CASSQDKGRVQYF
DNA: TGCGCCAGCAGCCAAGATAAAGGGAGGGTTCAGTACTTC

V: TRBV28
size: -
D: -
J: TRBJ1-5
CDR3: CASSLAGVSNQPQHF
DNA: TGTGCCAGCAGTTTAGCAGGGGTTAGCAATCAGCCCCAGCATTTT

V: TRBV7-7
size: -
D: -
J: TRBJ2-1
CDR3: CASSAQGSPSYNEQFF
DNA: TGTGCCAGCAGCGCCCAGGGGTCTCCCTCCTACAATGAGCAGTTCTTC

V: TRBV7-9
size: -
D: -
J: TRBJ1-4
CDR3: CASSLAFLTEEEKLFF
DNA: TGTGCCAGCAGCTTAGCATTTTTAACAGAAGAAGAAAAACTGTTTTTT

V: TRBV25-1
size: -
D: TRBD1
J: TRBJ1-2
CDR3: CASSLWSGRGDGYTF
DNA: TGTGCCAGCAGCCTATGGAGTGGCAGGGGGGATGGCTACACCTTC

V: TRBV6-5
size: -
D: -
J: TRBJ2-7
CDR3: CASSYRPGYEQYF
DNA: TGTGCCAGCAGTTACAGGCCGGGCTACGAGCAGTACTTC

V: TRBV28
size: -
D: TRBD2
J: TRBJ2-2
CDR3: CASSLLAGGPTGELFF
DNA: TGTGCCAGCAGTTTACTAGCGGGGGGACCCACCGGGGAGCTGTTTTTT

V: TRBV5-4
size: -
D: -
J: TRBJ2-5
CDR3: CASSSELASQETQYF
DNA: TGTGCCAGCAGCTCTGAACTAGCAAGCCAAGAGACCCAGTACTTC

V: TRBV4-1
size: -
D: TRBD1
J: TRBJ2-1
CDR3: CASSHSTGQLNEQFF
DNA: TGCGCCAGCAGCCACTCGACGGGACAGCTAAATGAGCAGTTCTTC

V: TRBV6-1
size: -
D: -
J: TRBJ1-1
CDR3: CASIGEGATEAFF
DNA: TGTGCCAGCATTGGGGAAGGGGCCACTGAAGCTTTCTTT

V: TRBV20-1
size: -
D: -
J: TRBJ1-2
CDR3: CSDRQTYGYTF
DNA: TGCAGTGACCGACAAACCTATGGCTACACCTTC

V: TRBV29-1
size: -
D: TRBD2
J: TRBJ2-7
CDR3: CSAGTSGDEQYF
DNA: TGCAGCGCCGGGACTAGCGGTGACGAGCAGTACTTC

V: TRBV6-5
size: -
D: TRBD1
J: TRBJ2-3
CDR3: CASSLDRGRNTQYF
DNA: TGTGCCAGCAGTTTAGACAGGGGAAGGAATACGCAGTATTTT

V: TRBV29-1
size: -
D: -
J: TRBJ1-1
CDR3: CSVGGWEGTEAFF
DNA: TGCAGCGTTGGCGGGTGGGAGGGCACTGAAGCTTTCTTT

V: TRBV2
size: -
D: TRBD1
J: TRBJ2-7
CDR3: CASSFGQGTYEQYF
DNA: TGTGCCAGCAGCTTTGGACAGGGGACCTACGAGCAGTACTTC

V: TRBV5-6
size: -
D: TRBD1
J: TRBJ1-1
CDR3: CASSSTGVMNTEAFF
DNA: TGTGCCAGCAGCTCGACAGGGGTAATGAACACTGAAGCTTTCTTT

V: TRBV4-1
size: few
D: TRBD1
J: TRBJ1-1
CDR3: CASSQEGDRGGAFF
DNA: TGCGCCAGCAGCCAAGAAGGTGACAGGGGTGGAGCTTTCTTT

V: TRBV5-4
size: -
D: TRBD1
J: TRBJ2-2
CDR3: CASSRRTGGDTGELFF
DNA: TGTGCCAGCAGCAGAAGGACAGGGGGTGACACCGGGGAGCTGTTTTTT

V: TRBV6-5
size: few
D: -
J: TRBJ1-2
CDR3: CASSYLQGPTYGYTF
DNA: TGTGCCAGCAGTTACTTACAGGGTCCCACCTATGGCTACACCTTC

V: TRBV5-1
size: -
D: TRBD2
J: TRBJ2-2
CDR3: CASSPGTSGGTGELFF
DNA: TGCGCCAGCAGCCCGGGGACTAGCGGGGGAACCGGGGAGCTGTTTTTT

V: TRBV5-1
size: -
D: TRBD1
J: TRBJ1-1
CDR3: CASSSGQGTTEAFF
DNA: TGCGCCAGCAGCTCCGGACAGGGGACCACTGAAGCTTTCTTT

V: TRBV6-5
size: -
D: -
J: TRBJ2-7
CDR3: CASSYSSRGGYEQYF
DNA: TGTGCCAGCAGTTACTCGAGCAGGGGTGGATACGAGCAGTACTTC

V: TRBV28
size: few
D: TRBD1
J: TRBJ1-2
CDR3: CASMDPGQGDYGYTF
DNA: TGTGCCAGCATGGACCCGGGACAGGGCGACTATGGCTACACCTTC

V: TRBV7-9
size: -
D: -
J: TRBJ1-1
CDR3: CASSPPTEYGAEAFF
DNA: TGTGCCAGCAGCCCCCCGACAGAGTACGGAGCTGAAGCTTTCTTT

V: TRBV13
size: -
D: -
J: TRBJ1-2
CDR3: CASSAGLSNYGYTF
DNA: TGTGCCAGCAGCGCTGGACTGAGTAACTATGGCTACACCTTC

V: TRBV6-5
size: few
D: TRBD1
J: TRBJ1-1
CDR3: CASRQGATHTEAFF
DNA: TGTGCCAGCAGACAGGGGGCAACTCACACTGAAGCTTTCTTT

V: TRBV7-9
size: -
D: TRBD1
J: TRBJ1-2
CDR3: CASSSVGQVYGYTF
DNA: TGTGCCAGCAGCTCGGTGGGACAGGTTTATGGCTACACCTTC

V: TRBV6-5
size: -
D: -
J: TRBJ1-1
CDR3: CASSYSTRANTEAFF
DNA: TGTGCCAGCAGTTACTCGACCAGGGCGAACACTGAAGCTTTCTTT

V: TRBV10-1
size: -
D: -
J: TRBJ1-1
CDR3: CASSEGEFTEAFF
DNA: TGCGCCAGCAGTGAAGGAGAGTTCACTGAAGCTTTCTTT

V: TRBV7-2
size: -
D: TRBD2
J: TRBJ2-2
CDR3: CASSLPPAGGTTGELFF
DNA: TGTGCCAGCAGCTTACCTCCAGCGGGGGGGACCACCGGGGAGCTGTTTTTT

V: TRBV4-1
size: -
D: TRBD1
J: TRBJ1-2
CDR3: CASSQDRVRGLTNYGYTF
DNA: TGCGCCAGCAGCCAAGATAGGGTGAGGGGGCTCACAAACTATGGCTACACCTTC

V: TRBV7-9
size: -
D: -
J: TRBJ1-6
CDR3: CASSPSTQGSYSPLHF
DNA: TGTGCCAGCAGCCCCTCTACACAGGGTTCCTACTCACCCCTCCACTTT

V: TRBV18
size: -
D: -
J: TRBJ2-2
CDR3: CASSPLAANTGELFF
DNA: TGTGCCAGCTCACCATTGGCGGCGAACACCGGGGAGCTGTTTTTT

V: TRBV5-6
size: -
D: -
J: TRBJ1-3
CDR3: CASSLSGVSGNTIYF
DNA: TGTGCCAGCAGCTTGTCGGGGGTCTCTGGAAACACCATATATTTT

V: TRBV28
size: few
D: TRBD1
J: TRBJ2-3
CDR3: CASSLSRDRANTQYF
DNA: TGTGCCAGCAGCCTGTCCCGGGACAGGGCCAATACGCAGTATTTT

V: TRBV7-9
size: -
D: TRBD2
J: TRBJ2-4
CDR3: CASSSGLAAWF
DNA: TGTGCCAGCAGCTCCGGACTAGCCGCGTGGTTC

V: TRBV7-2
size: -
D: -
J: TRBJ2-3
CDR3: CASSLDSSTDTQYF
DNA: TGTGCCAGCAGCTTGGACAGTAGCACAGATACGCAGTATTTT

V: TRBV11-2
size: -
D: TRBD2
J: TRBJ2-7
CDR3: CASSLRGTSVLYEQYF
DNA: TGTGCCAGCAGCTTAAGGGGAACTAGCGTCCTCTACGAGCAGTACTTC

V: TRBV19
size: -
D: TRBD1
J: TRBJ1-5
CDR3: CAIQGAEGLPQHF
DNA: TGTGCCATCCAGGGGGCGGAAGGTCTGCCCCAGCATTTT

V: TRBV7-2
size: -
D: TRBD2
J: TRBJ2-7
CDR3: CASRGPLLTGGGYEQYF
DNA: TGTGCCAGCAGGGGTCCTCTCCTAACTGGCGGGGGGTACGAGCAGTACTTC